The 20 T cell receptor beta chains below come from one sample, sequenced in a study of shared clonotypes between healthy human individuals. Positively selected for CCR7, the CD45RO-negative cells used as naive CD8 cells excluded terminally differentiated effector memory CD45RA+ cells. Some clones are missing from TCRdb's copy, which holds only in-frame ones; the method was immunoSEQ multiplex PCR. Altogether hundreds of thousands of clones are present, approximately 96% being singletons, with the ten largest covering more than 0.085%. Source material: naive CD8+ T cells sorted from blood. The receptors were gathered from a woman younger than 45 in good health.

This chain's CDR3 is CASSQDMGFLAGSEYF. DNA for the CDR3: TGTGCCAGCAGCCAAGATATGGGATTTCTGGCGGGTTCGGAGTACTTC. The rearrangement joins TRBV4-2 to TRBJ2-7; D might be TRBD2 (5 bases). There are 16 residues in the CDR3. V was pared by 0 bases and J by 11 bases, with 23 bases between. Looked up from germline, CDR1 is LGHNA and CDR2 is YNFKEQ.

V and J are TRBV2 and TRBJ2-3; 14 bases line up with TRBD2. The CDR3 extends over 15 amino acids. V was pared by 6 bases and J by 4 bases, with 3 bases of the junction left unmatched. From germline, CDR1 is SNHLY and CDR2 FYNNEI. The CDR3 coding sequence is TGTGCCAGCAGAGGGACTAGCGGGGGTTCAGATACGCAGTATTTT. It specifies CASRGTSGGSDTQYF.

This chain uses TRBV6-5 with TRBJ2-3, with 7 bases identical to TRBD1. This CDR3 contains 15 residues. Germline CDR1 is MNHEY and CDR2 is SVGAGI. Trimming cost V 2 bases and J 2 bases; bases outside gene matches: 4. CDR3 sequence (DNA): TGTGCCAGCAGTTACGACAGGGCCTACACAGATACGCAGTATTTT. Translated: CASSYDRAYTDTQYF.

This clone was observed once. V usage is TRBV14 and J usage is TRBJ2-7; no clear D gene. CDR3 length: 15 residues. Between the trimmed V and J ends, which lost 1 base and 5 bases, there was a span of 15 bases. From germline, CDR1 is SGHDN and CDR2 FVKESK. CDR3 in DNA: TGTGCCAGCAGCCAAGCTATCCAGCCCATCCACGAGCAGTACTTC. Its translation is CASSQAIQPIHEQYF.

A single count supports this clone. The J gene is TRBJ1-5, the V gene TRBV2; TRBD1 matches at 9 bases. CDR3 length equals 18 residues. Trimming removed 4 bases from V and 4 bases from J; junction bases left unmatched: 14. Germline CDR1 reads SNHLY; CDR2 reads FYNNEI. CDR3 region: CASSVWGTTGGGNQPQHF. CDR3 coding DNA: TGTGCCAGCAGTGTCTGGGGGACGACAGGGGGTGGGAATCAGCCCCAGCATTTT. Variable domain in full (rest from reference TRBV2 and TRBJ1-5): EPEVTQTPSHQVTQMGQEVILRCVPISNHLYFYWYRQILGQKVEFLVSFYNNEISEKSEIFDDQFSVERPDGSNFTLKIRSTKLEDSAMYFCASSVWGTTGGGNQPQHFGDGTRLSIL.

The chain is built from TRBV7-9 and TRBJ2-7; TRBD1 matches at 10 bases. The ends lost 1 base at V and 5 bases at J; junction bases unmatched: 8. The CDR3 is made up of 16 amino acids. The germline gives CDR1 SEHNR, CDR2 FQNEAQ (reference sequence). CDR3 sequence: CASSLEDWDRGHEQYF. The CDR3 coding sequence is TGTGCCAGCAGCTTAGAAGATTGGGACAGGGGACACGAGCAGTACTTC.

V is TRBV5-6 and J is TRBJ2-5; D remains unclear. The J call is uncertain, as TRBJ2-7 better fits the DNA end. The CDR3 loop spans 13 amino acids. Germline values: CDR1 SGHDT, CDR2 YYEEEE. The CDR3 region has the DNA TGTGCCAGCAGCCTCAGGTCGGGCATCGAGCAGTACTTC. Translated, it gives CASSLRSGIEQYF.

The rearrangement links TRBV5-6 to TRBJ2-1; possibly TRBD2 for D (5 bases). Germline CDR1 and CDR2: SGHDT and YYEEEE. The V end was cut by 3 bases, the J end by 4 bases, with 11 bases between. The CDR3 sequence is 14 residues long. CDR3 sequence (DNA): TGTGCCAGCAGCTCGGAGGTAATTTACAATGAGCAGTTCTTC. Encoded protein: CASSSEVIYNEQFF.

A single count supports this clone. V is TRBV27 and J is TRBJ2-5; possibly TRBD1 for D (6 bases). V gave up 5 bases and J gave up 5 bases, with 12 bases separating them. Germline CDR1 reads MNHEY; CDR2 reads SMNVEV (reference sequence). The CDR3 is 13 residues long. The CDR3 here is CASSTGIAETQYF. Written as DNA, the CDR3 is TGTGCCAGCAGTACAGGGATTGCGGAGACCCAGTACTTC.

This chain uses TRBV28 with TRBJ1-1; 8 nucleotides agree with TRBD1. The CDR3 has 13 amino acids. The J segment lost 6 bases and the V segment lost 6 bases, leaving 6 bases of the junction unmatched. Germline V gene lookup returns CDR1 MDHEN and CDR2 SYDVKM. This chain's CDR3 is CASSFDRGAEAFF. CDR3 DNA: TGTGCCAGCAGCTTCGACAGGGGCGCTGAAGCTTTCTTT.

The rearrangement uses TRBV7-9 and TRBJ2-7; D is perhaps TRBD1 (5 bases). V dropped 2 bases and J dropped 5 bases, with 16 bases sitting between them. CDR1 is SEHNR, CDR2 FQNEAQ, per germline (reference sequence). The length of the CDR3 is 15 residues. CDR3: CASSLMQGKAHEQYF. CDR3 in DNA: TGTGCCAGCAGCTTAATGCAGGGAAAGGCTCACGAGCAGTACTTC.

The chain links TRBV12-2 to TRBJ2-7. TRBV12-2 is a recognized pseudogene. The CDR3 has 14 residues. CDR3 in amino acids: CASRPTGCTYEQYF. The CDR3 DNA is TGTGCAAGTCGCCCAACGGGCTGTACCTACGAGCAGTACTTC.

The CDR3 loop reads CASSLAVDSYNEQFF. The CDR3 region has the DNA TGTGCCAGCAGCTTAGCGGTAGACTCCTACAATGAGCAGTTCTTC. This chain connects TRBV7-9 to TRBJ2-1; D not certain. Germline assignment: CDR1 SEHNR and CDR2 FQNEAQ (reference sequence). The CDR3 is 15 amino acids. The V gene lost 0 bases and the J gene lost 0 bases, with 6 bases spanning the gap.

The chain uses TRBV7-8 and TRBJ1-1, with a weak D call TRBD1 (5 bases). CDR1 is SGHVS and CDR2 is FQNEAQ in the germline V gene. Trimming removed 3 bases at V and 6 bases at J, with 17 bases between. This CDR3 region has 15 residues. The CDR3 sequence: CASSFLVGGSPEAFF. The CDR3 DNA is TGTGCCAGCAGCTTTTTGGTCGGGGGGAGCCCTGAAGCTTTCTTT.

This rearrangement joins TRBV25-1 to TRBJ2-1; D remains unclear. Germline CDR1 MGHDK, CDR2 SYGVNS. The CDR3 has 13 residues. Trimming removed 2 bases from V and 3 bases from J, with 5 bases in between. CDR3 sequence: CASSETSYNEQFF. DNA of the CDR3: TGTGCCAGCAGTGAAACGAGCTACAATGAGCAGTTCTTC.

The rearrangement links TRBV19 to TRBJ2-1; D might be TRBD2 (6 bases). The length of the CDR3 is 14 residues. V was trimmed by 3 bases and J by 4 bases, leaving 10 bases between them. Per germline, CDR1 LNHDA and CDR2 SQIVND (reference sequence). The CDR3 sequence: CASSIWTTYNEQFF. The CDR3 bases are TGTGCCAGTAGTATCTGGACTACATACAATGAGCAGTTCTTC.

The rearrangement joins TRBV4-1 to TRBJ2-7; D remains ambiguous. The germline gives CDR1 MGHRA, CDR2 YSYEKL. This CDR3 comprises 14 residues. V was trimmed by 1 base and J by 2 bases, leaving 9 bases between them. CDR3 coding DNA: TGCGCCAGCAGCCAAGGGCAGCTTGCCTACGAGCAGTACTTC. This encodes CASSQGQLAYEQYF.

The rearrangement uses TRBV5-6 and TRBJ1-1, with D maybe TRBD1 (6 bases). Germline V CDR1 and CDR2: SGHDT, YYEEEE. The CDR3 contains 14 residues. V shed 5 bases and J shed 3 bases, with 14 bases lying between them. This chain's CDR3 is CASRPIQGHTEAFF. The CDR3 DNA reads TGTGCCAGCAGACCCATACAGGGCCACACTGAAGCTTTCTTT.

The chain uses TRBV5-1 and TRBJ2-7, with D unresolved. CDR1 is SGHRS, CDR2 YFSETQ, per germline. Trimming took off 2 bases at V and 1 base at J, with 13 bases between the two ends. The CDR3 has 15 residues. CDR3 sequence reads: CASSLGPGRSYEQYF. CDR3 sequence (DNA): TGCGCCAGCAGCTTAGGGCCGGGTCGATCCTACGAGCAGTACTTC.

The chain links TRBV14 to TRBJ2-1; 8 bases match TRBD2. Germline V gene lookup returns CDR1 SGHDN and CDR2 FVKESK. The CDR3 is 14 residues long. The V segment lost 7 bases and the J segment 6 bases; nucleotides outside the gene matches: 8. CDR3 loop: CASNGAGVFNEQFF. CDR3 sequence (DNA): TGTGCCAGCAACGGAGCGGGAGTGTTCAATGAGCAGTTCTTC.